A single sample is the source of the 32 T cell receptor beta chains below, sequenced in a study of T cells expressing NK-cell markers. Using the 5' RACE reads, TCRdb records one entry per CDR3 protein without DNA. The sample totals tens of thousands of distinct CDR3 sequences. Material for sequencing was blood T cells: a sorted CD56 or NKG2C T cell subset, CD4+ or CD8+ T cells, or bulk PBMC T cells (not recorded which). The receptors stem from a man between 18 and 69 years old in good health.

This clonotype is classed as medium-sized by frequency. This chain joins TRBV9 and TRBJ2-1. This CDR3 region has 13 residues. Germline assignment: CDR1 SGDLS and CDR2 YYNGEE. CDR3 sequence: CASSLTEYNEQFF.

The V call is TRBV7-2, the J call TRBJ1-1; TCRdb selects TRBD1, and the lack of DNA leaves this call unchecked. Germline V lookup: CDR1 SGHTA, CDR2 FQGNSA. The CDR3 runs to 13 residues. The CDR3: CASSRDTNTEAFF.

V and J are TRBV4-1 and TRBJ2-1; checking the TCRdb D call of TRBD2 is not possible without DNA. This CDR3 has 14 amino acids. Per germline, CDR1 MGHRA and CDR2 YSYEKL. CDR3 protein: CASSRGGGYNEQFF.

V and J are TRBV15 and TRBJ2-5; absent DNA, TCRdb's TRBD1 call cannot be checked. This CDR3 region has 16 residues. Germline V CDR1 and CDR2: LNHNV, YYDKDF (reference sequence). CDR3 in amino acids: CATSRALRGGGETQYF.

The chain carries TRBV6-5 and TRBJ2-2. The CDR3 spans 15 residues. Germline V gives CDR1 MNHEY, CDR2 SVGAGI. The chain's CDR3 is CASSYDGVVTGELFF.

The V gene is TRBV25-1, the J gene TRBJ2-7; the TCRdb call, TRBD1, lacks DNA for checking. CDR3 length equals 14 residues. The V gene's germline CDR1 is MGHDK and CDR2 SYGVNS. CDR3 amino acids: CASSAGTGGYEQYF.

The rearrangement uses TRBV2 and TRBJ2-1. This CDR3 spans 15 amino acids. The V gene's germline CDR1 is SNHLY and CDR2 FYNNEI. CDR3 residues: CASSERRGPYNEQFF. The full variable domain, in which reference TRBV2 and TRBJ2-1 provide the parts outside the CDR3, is EPEVTQTPSHQVTQMGQEVILRCVPISNHLYFYWYRQILGQKVEFLVSFYNNEISEKSEIFDDQFSVERPDGSNFTLKIRSTKLEDSAMYFCASSERRGPYNEQFFGPGTRLTVL.

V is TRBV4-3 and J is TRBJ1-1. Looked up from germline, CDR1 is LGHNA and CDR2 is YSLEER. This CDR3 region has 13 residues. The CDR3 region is CASSQDTRTEAFF.

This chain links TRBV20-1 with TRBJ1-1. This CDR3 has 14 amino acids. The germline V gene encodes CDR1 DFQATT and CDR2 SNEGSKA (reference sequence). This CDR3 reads CSAGDSYVSTEAFF.

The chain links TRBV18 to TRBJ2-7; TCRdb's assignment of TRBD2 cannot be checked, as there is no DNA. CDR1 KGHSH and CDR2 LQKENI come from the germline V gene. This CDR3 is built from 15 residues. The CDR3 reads CASSPEAGGLYEQYF.

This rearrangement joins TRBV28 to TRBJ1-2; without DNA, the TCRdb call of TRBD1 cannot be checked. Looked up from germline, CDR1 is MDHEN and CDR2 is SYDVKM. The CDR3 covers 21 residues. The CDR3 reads CASSSTGQGLWDRTGAYGYTF.

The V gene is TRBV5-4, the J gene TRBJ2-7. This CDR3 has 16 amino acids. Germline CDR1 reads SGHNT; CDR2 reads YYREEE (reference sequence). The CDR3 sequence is CASSRTTSRGAFEQYF. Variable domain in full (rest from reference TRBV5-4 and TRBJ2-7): ETGVTQSPTHLIKTRGQQVTLRCSSQSGHNTVSWYQQALGQGPQFIFQYYREEENGRGNFPPRFSGLQFPNYSSELNVNALELDDSALYLCASSRTTSRGAFEQYFGPGTRLTVT.

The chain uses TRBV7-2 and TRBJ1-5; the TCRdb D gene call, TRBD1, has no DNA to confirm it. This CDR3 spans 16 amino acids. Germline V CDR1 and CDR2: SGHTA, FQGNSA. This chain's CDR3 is CASSLALSGVSQPQHF.

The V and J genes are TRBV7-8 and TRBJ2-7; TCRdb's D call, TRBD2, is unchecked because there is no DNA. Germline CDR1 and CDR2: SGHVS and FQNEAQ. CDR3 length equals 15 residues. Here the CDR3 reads CASSTFSTRLYEQYF. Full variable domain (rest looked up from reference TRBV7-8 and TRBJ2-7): GAGVSQSPRYKVAKRGQDVALRCDPISGHVSLFWYQQALGQGPEFLTYFQNEAQLDKSGLPSDRFFAERPEGSVSTLKIQRTQQEDSAVYLCASSTFSTRLYEQYFGPGTRLTVT.

The CDR3 sequence: CASKLGGSYEQYF. V gene TRBV5-1 combines with J gene TRBJ2-7. The germline gives CDR1 SGHRS, CDR2 YFSETQ. The CDR3 extends over 13 amino acids.

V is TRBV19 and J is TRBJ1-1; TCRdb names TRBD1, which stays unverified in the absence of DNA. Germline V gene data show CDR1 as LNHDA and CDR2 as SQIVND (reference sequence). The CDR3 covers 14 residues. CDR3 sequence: CASSIGQMNTEAFF.

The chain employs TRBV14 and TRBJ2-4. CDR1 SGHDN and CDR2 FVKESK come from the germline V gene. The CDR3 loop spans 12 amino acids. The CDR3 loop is CASRGIENIQYF. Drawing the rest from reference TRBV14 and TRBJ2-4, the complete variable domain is EAGVTQFPSHSVIEKGQTVTLRCDPISGHDNLYWYRRVMGKEIKFLLHFVKESKQDESGMPNNRFLAERTGGTYSTLKVQPAELEDSGVYFCASRGIENIQYFGAGTRLSVL.

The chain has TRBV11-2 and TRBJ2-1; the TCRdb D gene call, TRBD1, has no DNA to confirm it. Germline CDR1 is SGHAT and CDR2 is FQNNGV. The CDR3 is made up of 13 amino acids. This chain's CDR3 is CASSLSGRVEQFF.

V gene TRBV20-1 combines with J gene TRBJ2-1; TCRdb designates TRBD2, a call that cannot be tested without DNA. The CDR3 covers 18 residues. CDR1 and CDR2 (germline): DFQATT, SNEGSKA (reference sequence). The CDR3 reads CSARDSPGGRNRYNEQFF.

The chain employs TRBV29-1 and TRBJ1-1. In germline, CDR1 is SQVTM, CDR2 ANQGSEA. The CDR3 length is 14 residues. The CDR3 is CSVGAGGLNTEAFF.

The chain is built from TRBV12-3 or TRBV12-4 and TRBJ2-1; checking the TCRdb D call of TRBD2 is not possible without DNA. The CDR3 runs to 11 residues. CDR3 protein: CASSPGREQFF.

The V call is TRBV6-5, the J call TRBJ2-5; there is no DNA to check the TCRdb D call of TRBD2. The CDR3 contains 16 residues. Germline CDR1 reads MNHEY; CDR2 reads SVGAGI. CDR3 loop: CASSYSGTSGGETQYF.

This CDR3 reads CASTPWNGNTIYF. The chain is built from TRBV7-9 and TRBJ1-3. Germline values: CDR1 SEHNR, CDR2 FQNEAQ (reference sequence). CDR3 length equals 13 residues. Combining the CDR3 with reference TRBV7-9 and TRBJ1-3 gives the whole variable domain DTGVSQNPRHKITKRGQNVTFRCDPISEHNRLYWYRQTLGQGPEFLTYFQNEAQLEKSRLLSDRFSAERPKGSFSTLEIQRTEQGDSAMYLCASTPWNGNTIYFGEGSWLTVV.

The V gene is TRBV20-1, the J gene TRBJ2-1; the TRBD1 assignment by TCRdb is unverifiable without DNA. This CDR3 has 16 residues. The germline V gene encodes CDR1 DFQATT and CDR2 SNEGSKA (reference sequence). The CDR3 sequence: CSARRGFRDLRDEQFF.

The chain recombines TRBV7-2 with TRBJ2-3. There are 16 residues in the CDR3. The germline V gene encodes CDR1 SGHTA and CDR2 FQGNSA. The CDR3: CASSSQLFYDMDTQYF.

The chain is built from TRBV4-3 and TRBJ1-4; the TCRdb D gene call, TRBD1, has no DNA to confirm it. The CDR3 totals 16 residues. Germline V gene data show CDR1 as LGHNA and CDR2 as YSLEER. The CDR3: CASSQGQGTGSEKLFF.

The chain's CDR3 is CASSAAGDNSPLHF. V is TRBV7-6 and J is TRBJ1-6. Per the germline V gene, CDR1 is SGHVS and CDR2 is FNYEAQ. CDR3 length: 14 amino acids. The full variable domain, rest sourced from reference TRBV7-6 and TRBJ1-6, is GAGVSQSPRYKVTKRGQDVALRCDPISGHVSLYWYRQALGQGPEFLTYFNYEAQQDKSGLPNDRFSAERPEGSISTLTIQRTEQRDSAMYRCASSAAGDNSPLHFGNGTRLTVT.

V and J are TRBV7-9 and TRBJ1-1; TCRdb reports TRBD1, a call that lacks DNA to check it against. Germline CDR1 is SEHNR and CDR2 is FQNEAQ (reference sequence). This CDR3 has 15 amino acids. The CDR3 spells CASSLGTGGNTEAFF. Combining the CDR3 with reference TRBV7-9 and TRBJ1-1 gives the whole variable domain DTGVSQNPRHKITKRGQNVTFRCDPISEHNRLYWYRQTLGQGPEFLTYFQNEAQLEKSRLLSDRFSAERPKGSFSTLEIQRTEQGDSAMYLCASSLGTGGNTEAFFGQGTRLTVV.

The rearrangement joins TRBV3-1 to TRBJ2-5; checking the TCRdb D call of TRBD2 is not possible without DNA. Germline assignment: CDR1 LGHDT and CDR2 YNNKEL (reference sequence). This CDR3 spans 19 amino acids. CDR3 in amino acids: CASSQDWDTVELARETQYF.

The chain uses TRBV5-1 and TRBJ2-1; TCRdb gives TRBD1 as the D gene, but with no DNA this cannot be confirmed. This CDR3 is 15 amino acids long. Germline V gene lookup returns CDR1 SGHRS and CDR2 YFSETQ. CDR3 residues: CASSLRDRGRNEQFF.

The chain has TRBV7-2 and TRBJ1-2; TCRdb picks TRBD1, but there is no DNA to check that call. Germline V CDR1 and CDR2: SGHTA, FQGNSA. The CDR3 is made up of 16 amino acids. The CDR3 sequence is CASSERRGQNNYGYTF.

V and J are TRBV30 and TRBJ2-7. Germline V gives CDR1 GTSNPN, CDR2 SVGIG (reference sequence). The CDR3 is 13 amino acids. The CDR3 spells CAWGGRTTYEQYF. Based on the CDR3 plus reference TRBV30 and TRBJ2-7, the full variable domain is SQTIHQWPATLVQPVGSPLSLECTVEGTSNPNLYWYRQAAGRGLQLLFYSVGIGQISSEVPQNLSASRPQDRQFILSSKKLLLSDSGFYLCAWGGRTTYEQYFGPGTRLTVT.